The present T cell receptor (beta chain) was sequenced within a study of shared clonotypes between healthy human individuals. Genomic DNA of each subset was evenly split across several immunoSEQ plates. Some clones are missing from TCRdb's copy, which holds only in-frame ones; the method was immunoSEQ multiplex PCR. Of more than 1.2 million clones listed, about 98.5% were seen once; the top ten hold 0.3% to 0.45%. Concerning this clone itself: Its antigen is undetermined.

Trimming took 4 bases from V and 3 from J, leaving 5 bases between them. The CDR3 has 11 amino acids. Germline values: CDR1 SGHDT, CDR2 YYEEEE. Study observations and caveats: On the whole, naive subsets had larger estimated richness than memory subsets had.

The receptor's source is a man aged 30 to 39 in good health. The chain employs TRBV5-6 and TRBJ2-7; D uncertain. The material sequenced was naive CD4+ T cells sorted from blood. This sample's subset: CD45RA+ positively selected. As DNA, the CDR3 is TGTGCCAGCAGCGTTCACTACGAGCAGTACTTC. This translates into CASSVHYEQYF.